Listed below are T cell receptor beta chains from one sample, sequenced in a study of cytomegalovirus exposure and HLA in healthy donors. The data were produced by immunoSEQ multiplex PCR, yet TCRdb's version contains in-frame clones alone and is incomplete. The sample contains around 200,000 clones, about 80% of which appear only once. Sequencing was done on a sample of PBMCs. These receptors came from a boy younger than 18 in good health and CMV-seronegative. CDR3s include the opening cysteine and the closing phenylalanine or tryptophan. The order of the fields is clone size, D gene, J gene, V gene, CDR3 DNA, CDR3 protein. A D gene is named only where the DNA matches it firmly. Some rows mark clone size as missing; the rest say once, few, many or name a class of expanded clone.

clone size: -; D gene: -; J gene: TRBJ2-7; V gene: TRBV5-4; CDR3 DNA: TGTGCCAGCAGCTTGAGACTAGATGCCGACGAGCAGTACTTC; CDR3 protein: CASSLRLDADEQYF
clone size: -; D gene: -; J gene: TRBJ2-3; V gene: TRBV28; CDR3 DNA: TGTGCCAGCAGTCTCAGCCATACAGGGTCCTGGGGCACAGATACGCAGTATTTT; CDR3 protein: CASSLSHTGSWGTDTQYF
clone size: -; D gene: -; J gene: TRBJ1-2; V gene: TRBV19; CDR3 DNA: TGTGCCAGTAGTATTGGGAGGGGATATGGCTACACCTTC; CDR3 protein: CASSIGRGYGYTF
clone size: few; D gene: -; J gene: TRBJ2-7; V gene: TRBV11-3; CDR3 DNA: TGTGCCAGCAGCCCAGGGGGCCGTGGGAGGGCCTACGAGCAGTACTTC; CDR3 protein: CASSPGGRGRAYEQYF
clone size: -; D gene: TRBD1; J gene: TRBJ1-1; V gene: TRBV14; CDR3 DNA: TGTGCCAGCAGCGCGCGACAGGGGAGGAACACTGAAGCTTTCTTT; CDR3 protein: CASSARQGRNTEAFF
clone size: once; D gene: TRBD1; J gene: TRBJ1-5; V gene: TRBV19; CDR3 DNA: TGTGCCAGTCAACCTCGACAGGGGAGAGGCAATCAGCCCCAGCATTTT; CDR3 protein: CASQPRQGRGNQPQHF
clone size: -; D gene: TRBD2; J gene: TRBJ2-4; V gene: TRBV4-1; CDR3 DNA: TGCGCCAGCAGCCAAGGGTGGGGGGGAGCCAAAAACATTCAGTACTTC; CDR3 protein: CASSQGWGGAKNIQYF
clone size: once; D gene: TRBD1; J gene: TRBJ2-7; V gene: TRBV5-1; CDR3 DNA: TGCGCCAGCAGCCCGGGACAGGGGGCCTACGAGCAGTACTTC; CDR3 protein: CASSPGQGAYEQYF
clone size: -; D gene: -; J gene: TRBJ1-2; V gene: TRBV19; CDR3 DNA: TGTGCCAGTAGTACGCAGGGCTGGGGCTACACCTTC; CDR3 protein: CASSTQGWGYTF
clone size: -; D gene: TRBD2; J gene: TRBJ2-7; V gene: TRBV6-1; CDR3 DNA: TGTGCCAGCAGTGAAGCTGAGACTAGCTTTTACGAGCAGTACTTC; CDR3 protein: CASSEAETSFYEQYF
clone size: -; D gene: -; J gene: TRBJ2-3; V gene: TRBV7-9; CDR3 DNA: TGTGCCAGCAGCTTACTTAGGCAGGACAGCCTCGGTTATACGCAGTATTTT; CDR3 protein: CASSLLRQDSLGYTQYF
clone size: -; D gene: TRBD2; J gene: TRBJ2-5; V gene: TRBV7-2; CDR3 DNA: TGTGCCAGCAGCCGACAGTGGACTAGCGGCCAAGAGACCCAGTACTTC; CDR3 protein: CASSRQWTSGQETQYF
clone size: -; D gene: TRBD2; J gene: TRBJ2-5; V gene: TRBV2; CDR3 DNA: TGTGCCAGCAACCAACGGGCGGGAGGGGGTCGAGTGGAGACCCAGTACTTC; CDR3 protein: CASNQRAGGGRVETQYF
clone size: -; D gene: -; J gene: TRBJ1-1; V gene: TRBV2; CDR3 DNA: TGTGCCAGCAGGAAGGTGTCAGGAAGCCCTGAAGCTTTCTTT; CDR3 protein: CASRKVSGSPEAFF
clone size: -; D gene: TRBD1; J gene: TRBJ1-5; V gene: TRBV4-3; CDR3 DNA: TGCGCCAGCAGCCACACGACAGGGGCATATCAGCCCCAGCATTTT; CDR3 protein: CASSHTTGAYQPQHF
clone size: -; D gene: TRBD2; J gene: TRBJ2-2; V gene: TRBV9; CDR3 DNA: TGTGCCAGCAGCGACTTAGCGGGGGTGACCGGGGAGCTGTTTTTT; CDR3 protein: CASSDLAGVTGELFF
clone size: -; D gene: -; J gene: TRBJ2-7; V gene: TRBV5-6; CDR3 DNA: TGTGCCAGCAGCTTGACAGGGTTGGAGCAGTACTTC; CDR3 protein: CASSLTGLEQYF
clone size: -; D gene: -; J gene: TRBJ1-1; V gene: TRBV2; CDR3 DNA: TGTGCCAGCAGCGGACAAACTCGGAGCACTGAAGCTTTCTTT; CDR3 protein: CASSGQTRSTEAFF
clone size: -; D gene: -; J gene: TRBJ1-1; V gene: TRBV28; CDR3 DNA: TGTGCCAGCAGTTTACCCAAGGACAGTGGGGCTGAAGCTTTCTTT; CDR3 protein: CASSLPKDSGAEAFF
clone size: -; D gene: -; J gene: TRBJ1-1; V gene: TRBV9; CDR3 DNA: TGTGCCAGCAGCGTAACCGGGATCGGCACTGAAGCTTTCTTT; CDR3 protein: CASSVTGIGTEAFF
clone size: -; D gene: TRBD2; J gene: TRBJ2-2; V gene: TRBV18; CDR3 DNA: TGTGCCAGCTCACCAGGACTAGCCGGGGAGCTGTTTTTT; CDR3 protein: CASSPGLAGELFF
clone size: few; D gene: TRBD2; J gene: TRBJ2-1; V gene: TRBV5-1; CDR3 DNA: TGCGCCAGCAGCTTGAGCGGGAGGATCAATGAGCAGTTCTTC; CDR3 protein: CASSLSGRINEQFF
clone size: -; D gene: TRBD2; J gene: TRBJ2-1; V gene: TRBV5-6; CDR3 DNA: TGTGCCAGCAGCTTGCTTGCGGGAGGAGGCTACAATGAGCAGTTCTTC; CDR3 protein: CASSLLAGGGYNEQFF
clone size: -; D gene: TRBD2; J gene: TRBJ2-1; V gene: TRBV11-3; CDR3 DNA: TGTGCCAGCAGCTCACCAAGGCCCCTAATAGCGGGAGGGGACCAAGAGCAGTTCTTC; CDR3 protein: CASSSPRPLIAGGDQEQFF
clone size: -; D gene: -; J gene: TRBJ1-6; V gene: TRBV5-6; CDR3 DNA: TGTGCCAGCAGCTTGGACGGTTATAATTCACCCCTCCACTTT; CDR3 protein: CASSLDGYNSPLHF